This TCR beta chain was captured by sequencing in a study of CD8 T cells in Susac syndrome. An input of roughly 0.5 to 1 ug of RNA was subjected to reverse transcription using random hexamers. Amplification of TCR beta CDR3 by immunoSEQ multiplex PCR spanned 54 Vbeta and 13 Jbeta. One entry per CDR3 protein, called by TCRdb with MiXCR from the immunoSEQ multiplex PCR reads. The sample records 250,000 to 350,000 distinct CDR3 sequences, about 85% being singletons. After removal of 6 bases from V and 3 bases from J, the junction contained 8 bases not matched to a gene. Germline loops: CDR1 DFQATT, CDR2 SNEGSKA (reference sequence). CDR3 length: 14 residues. Sequencing of TCR beta drew on CD8+ and CD4+ T cells from blood. Control patients had untreated stable or active relapsing-remitting multiple sclerosis by revised McDonald criteria.

Sequenced input: CD8+ T cells from PBMCs. This clonotype was obtained from a human donor with multiple sclerosis. This sequence joins TRBV20-1 and TRBJ2-7, with 10 bases aligning to TRBD2. CDR3 bases: TGCAGTGCCGGAGAACTAGCGGGGCTCTACGAGCAGTACTTC. Encoded protein: CSAGELAGLYEQYF.